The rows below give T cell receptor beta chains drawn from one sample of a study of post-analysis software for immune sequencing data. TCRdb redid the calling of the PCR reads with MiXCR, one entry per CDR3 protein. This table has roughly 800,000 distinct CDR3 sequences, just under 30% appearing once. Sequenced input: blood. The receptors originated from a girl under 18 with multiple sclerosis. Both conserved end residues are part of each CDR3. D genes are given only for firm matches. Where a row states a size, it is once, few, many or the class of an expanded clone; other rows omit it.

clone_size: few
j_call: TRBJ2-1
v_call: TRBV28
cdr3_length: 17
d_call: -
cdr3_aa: CASSYQPRRQAYNEQFF
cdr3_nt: TGTGCCAGCAGTTACCAACCAAGGCGACAGGCCTACAATGAGCAGTTCTTC

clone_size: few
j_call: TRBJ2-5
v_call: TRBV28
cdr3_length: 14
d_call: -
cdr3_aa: CASSPRTWGETQYF
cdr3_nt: TGTGCCAGCAGTCCTAGAACGTGGGGAGAGACCCAGTACTTC

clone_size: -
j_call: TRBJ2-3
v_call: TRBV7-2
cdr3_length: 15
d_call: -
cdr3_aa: CASSPSSWGPDTQYF
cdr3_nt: TGTGCCAGCAGCCCCAGTAGTTGGGGCCCAGATACGCAGTATTTT

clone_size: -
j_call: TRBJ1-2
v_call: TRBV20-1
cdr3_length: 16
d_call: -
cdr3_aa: CSAIDPVQGVGYGYTF
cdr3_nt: TGCAGTGCTATCGACCCCGTACAGGGCGTCGGGTATGGCTACACCTTC

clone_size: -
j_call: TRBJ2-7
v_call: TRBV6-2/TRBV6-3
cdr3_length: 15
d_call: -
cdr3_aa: CASSYRRVQSYEQYF
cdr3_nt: TGTGCCAGCAGTTACAGGAGGGTACAATCCTACGAGCAGTACTTC

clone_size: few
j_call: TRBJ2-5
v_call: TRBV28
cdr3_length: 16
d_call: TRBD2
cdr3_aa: CASSFGLAGVLGTQYF
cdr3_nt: TGTGCCAGCAGTTTTGGGTTAGCGGGGGTCCTTGGGACCCAGTACTTC

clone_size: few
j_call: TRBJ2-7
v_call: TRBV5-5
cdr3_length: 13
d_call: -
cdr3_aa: CASSLDATYEQYF
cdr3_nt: TGTGCCAGCAGCTTGGACGCCACCTACGAGCAGTACTTC

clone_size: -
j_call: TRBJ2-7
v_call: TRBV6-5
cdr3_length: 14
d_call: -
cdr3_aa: CASTPGGVSYEQYF
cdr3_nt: TGTGCCAGCACCCCGGGCGGGGTCTCCTACGAGCAGTACTTC

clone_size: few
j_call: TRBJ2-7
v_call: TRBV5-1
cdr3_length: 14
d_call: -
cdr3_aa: CASSLAPDSYEQYF
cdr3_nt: TGCGCCAGCAGCTTGGCCCCTGATTCCTACGAGCAGTACTTC

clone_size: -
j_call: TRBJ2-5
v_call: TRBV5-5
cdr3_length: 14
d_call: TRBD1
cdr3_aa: CASRGQGGRETQYF
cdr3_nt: TGTGCCAGCAGGGGACAGGGCGGTCGAGAGACCCAGTACTTC

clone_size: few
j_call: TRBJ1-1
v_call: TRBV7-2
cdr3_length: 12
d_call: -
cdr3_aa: CASSFPRTEAFF
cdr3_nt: TGTGCCAGCAGCTTCCCCCGCACTGAAGCTTTCTTT